Listed here are 19 T cell receptor beta chains from one sample, sequenced in a study of human T cells and chemical hapten exposure. In TCRdb, the RACE reads were re-called with MiXCR into one record per CDR3 protein. The sample lists some 400,000 distinct CDR3 sequences, 4% to 6% occurring once. Time point specified: pre-sensitization, week 0. The treatment is: therapeutic diphenylcyclopropenone sensitization with weekly scalp DPC. The sequences come from whole blood, collected in connection with sensitization to the hapten diphenylcyclopropenone (DPC). These TCRs come from a woman between 45 and 60 years old with alopecia areata. Some clones in this sample may be carry-over from other donors' samples.

This clonotype was seen many times. The J gene is TRBJ2-2, the V gene TRBV3-1, with TRBD2 matching 14 bases. The CDR3 has 18 residues. The V and J ends lost 4 bases and 6 bases, in that order; junction bases with no gene match: 10. Germline V gene data show CDR1 as LGHDT and CDR2 as YNNKEL (reference sequence). Here the CDR3 reads CASSPLGTSGRSAGELFF. The CDR3 DNA reads as TGTGCCAGCAGCCCGCTAGGGACTAGCGGGAGATCTGCCGGGGAGCTGTTTTTT.

This clonotype has at least ten counts. This chain joins TRBV12-3 or TRBV12-4 and TRBJ1-2; D remains unclear. V lost 2 bases and J 6 bases, leaving 13 bases between the germline ends. This CDR3 spans 14 amino acids. CDR3 loop: CASSLSLPKNGYTF. In DNA form, the CDR3 reads TGTGCCAGCAGTTTATCCTTACCGAAGAATGGCTACACCTTC.

A few counts support this clonotype. The chain carries TRBV12-3 or TRBV12-4 and TRBJ2-5, with no clear D. Trimming took off 0 bases at V and 0 bases at J, with 8 bases between the two ends. There are 15 residues in the CDR3. The CDR3 sequence is CASSLALLYQETQYF. For the CDR3, the DNA is TGTGCCAGCAGTTTAGCACTCTTGTACCAAGAGACCCAGTACTTC.

This clonotype was counted many times. The chain has TRBV7-2 and TRBJ2-7; no clear D. CDR3 length: 13 residues. Trimming shortened V by 0 bases and J by 6 bases, and 9 bases separated the two germline ends. Germline V gives CDR1 SGHTA, CDR2 FQGNSA. The CDR3 loop reads CASSLAIVGEQYF. The CDR3 region has the DNA TGTGCCAGCAGCTTAGCCATAGTCGGCGAGCAGTACTTC.

The sample holds a few counts of this clonotype. The chain carries TRBV7-8 and TRBJ2-3; 10 bases align to TRBD2. Trimming removed 1 base from V and 1 base from J; junction bases left unmatched: 8. The CDR3 length is 18 residues. Germline V gene data show CDR1 as SGHVS and CDR2 as FQNEAQ. This CDR3 reads CASSLVLAGTEGTDTQYF. As DNA, the CDR3 is TGTGCCAGCAGCTTAGTACTAGCGGGGACGGAGGGCACAGATACGCAGTATTTT.

This clonotype was counted a few times. The chain uses TRBV5-1 and TRBJ1-1, with 12 positions matching TRBD1. Germline values: CDR1 SGHRS, CDR2 YFSETQ. The CDR3 consists of 15 residues. The V and J ends lost 5 bases and 1 base, in that order; junction bases with no gene match: 3. CDR3 sequence reads: CASRGQGAWNTEAFF. CDR3 nucleotides: TGCGCCAGCAGGGGACAGGGGGCGTGGAACACTGAAGCTTTCTTT.

Many counts were recorded for this clonotype. The chain combines TRBV3-1 with TRBJ2-2, with D unresolved. V lost 0 bases, J lost 7 bases, and 9 bases lay in between. There are 14 residues in the CDR3. CDR1 LGHDT and CDR2 YNNKEL come from the germline V gene (reference sequence). CDR3 in DNA: TGTGCCAGCAGCCAAGATAAGCGTATCGGGGAGCTGTTTTTT. Translation: CASSQDKRIGELFF.

The sample holds a few counts of this clonotype. CDR3 loop: CASSSTGTSGGGLDTQYF. The CDR3 region has the DNA TGCGCCAGCAGCTCCACCGGGACTAGCGGAGGAGGGCTGGATACGCAGTATTTT. V is TRBV5-1 and J is TRBJ2-3, with 11 bases lining up with TRBD2. The CDR3 contains 18 residues. Trimming cost V 3 bases and J 6 bases; bases outside gene matches: 15. Germline lookup yields CDR1 SGHRS and CDR2 YFSETQ.

This clonotype was detected many times. The V call is TRBV3-1, the J call TRBJ2-2, with D possibly matching TRBD2 (6 bases). Germline V gene sequence: CDR1 LGHDT, CDR2 YNNKEL (reference sequence). This CDR3 has 16 amino acids. Trimming removed 8 bases at V and 3 bases at J, with 19 bases between. The CDR3 here is CASPAAGRDDTGELFF. As DNA, the CDR3 is TGTGCCAGCCCCGCCGCGGGGCGGGACGACACCGGGGAGCTGTTTTTT.

The chain couples TRBV20-1 to TRBJ2-5, with 7 positions matching TRBD2. The CDR3 spans 14 residues. The junction had 5 bases not matched to a gene; V was cut back by 3 bases and J by 1 base. Germline loops: CDR1 DFQATT, CDR2 SNEGSKA (reference sequence). For the CDR3, the DNA is TGCAGTGCTAGCCGGAGCGGGATCCAAGAGACCCAGTACTTC. This sequence encodes CSASRSGIQETQYF.

This clonotype appeared a few times. The chain recombines TRBV2 with TRBJ1-1; maybe TRBD1 (6 bases). V lost 7 bases, J lost 4 bases, and 16 bases lay in between. The CDR3 has 14 residues. Per the germline V gene, CDR1 is SNHLY and CDR2 is FYNNEI. The CDR3 spells CASIGASGATEAFF. CDR3 nucleotide sequence: TGTGCCAGCATTGGGGCGTCGGGGGCCACTGAAGCTTTCTTT.

This clonotype has only a few counts. The chain combines TRBV3-1 with TRBJ1-6; 7 bases map to TRBD1. After removal of 1 base from V and 19 bases from J, the junction contained 4 bases not matched to a gene. The CDR3 sequence is 11 residues long. Germline V CDR1 and CDR2: LGHDT, YNNKEL (reference sequence). CDR3 sequence (DNA): TGTGCCAGCAGCCAAGGGGGGACAGCTCACTTT. As protein: CASSQGGTAHF.

At least ten counts were recorded for this clonotype. V and J are TRBV5-4 and TRBJ2-6; 7 bases align to TRBD2. The length of the CDR3 is 15 residues. Unmatched junction bases numbered 8, after V lost 4 bases and J lost 7 bases. The germline V gene has CDR1 SGHNT and CDR2 YYREEE (reference sequence). CDR3 bases: TGTGCCAGCAGCGGTGGGTCGGGAGGCGCCAACGTCCTGACTTTC. Translation: CASSGGSGGANVLTF.

In its sample, this clonotype was seen many times. The chain carries TRBV9 and TRBJ2-5, with D perhaps matching TRBD2 (5 bases). This CDR3 has 16 amino acids. V shed 0 bases and J shed 1 base, with 13 bases lying between them. The germline CDR1 and CDR2 sequences are SGDLS and YYNGEE. For the CDR3, the DNA is TGTGCCAGCAGCGTAGCTATTAGGGAGACCCAAGAGACCCAGTACTTC. Its protein product is CASSVAIRETQETQYF.

This clonotype was detected a few times. The chain couples TRBV12-3 or TRBV12-4 to TRBJ1-2, with no clear D. The CDR3 sequence is 13 residues long. V lost 4 bases, J lost 1 base, and 7 bases lay in between. CDR3 protein: CASSYQVNYGYTF. CDR3 sequence (DNA): TGTGCCAGCAGTTATCAGGTTAACTATGGCTACACCTTC.

This clonotype was detected ten times or more. This chain links TRBV30 with TRBJ2-3; TRBD2 agrees at 7 bases. V lost 3 bases to trimming and J lost 3 bases; unmatched junction nucleotides: 12. In germline, CDR1 is GTSNPN, CDR2 SVGIG (reference sequence). There are 16 residues in the CDR3. In DNA form, the CDR3 reads TGTGCCTGGAGCCCTATGGGCGGGAGTAGAACAGATACGCAGTATTTT. Amino acids: CAWSPMGGSRTDTQYF.

This clonotype was seen at least ten times. The chain employs TRBV10-3 and TRBJ1-3; D is uncertain. Germline CDR1 is ENHRY and CDR2 is SYGVKD. V was cut by 2 bases and J by 0 bases, with 5 bases left in between. The CDR3 covers 14 residues. The CDR3 spells CAISEGTSGNTIYF. The CDR3 region has the DNA TGTGCCATCAGTGAGGGTACCTCTGGAAACACCATATATTTT.

This clonotype occurred many times. The chain employs TRBV7-9 and TRBJ2-7, with TRBD1 matching 12 bases. The V gene's germline CDR1 is SEHNR and CDR2 FQNEAQ (reference sequence). There are 15 residues in the CDR3. The V segment lost 4 bases and the J segment 7 bases; nucleotides outside the gene matches: 8. The CDR3 region is CASSSVGQGAREQYF. The CDR3 DNA follows: TGTGCCAGCAGCTCGGTGGGACAGGGGGCGAGAGAGCAGTACTTC.

V and J are TRBV7-9 and TRBJ1-3, with a possible D match to TRBD1 (5 bases). From germline, CDR1 is SEHNR and CDR2 FQNEAQ (reference sequence). The CDR3 runs to 16 residues. Trimming shortened V by 5 bases and J by 4 bases, and 18 bases separated the two germline ends. The CDR3 loop reads CASSGKLRVDGNTIYF. CDR3 DNA sequence: TGTGCCAGCAGCGGAAAACTCAGGGTAGACGGAAACACCATATATTTT.